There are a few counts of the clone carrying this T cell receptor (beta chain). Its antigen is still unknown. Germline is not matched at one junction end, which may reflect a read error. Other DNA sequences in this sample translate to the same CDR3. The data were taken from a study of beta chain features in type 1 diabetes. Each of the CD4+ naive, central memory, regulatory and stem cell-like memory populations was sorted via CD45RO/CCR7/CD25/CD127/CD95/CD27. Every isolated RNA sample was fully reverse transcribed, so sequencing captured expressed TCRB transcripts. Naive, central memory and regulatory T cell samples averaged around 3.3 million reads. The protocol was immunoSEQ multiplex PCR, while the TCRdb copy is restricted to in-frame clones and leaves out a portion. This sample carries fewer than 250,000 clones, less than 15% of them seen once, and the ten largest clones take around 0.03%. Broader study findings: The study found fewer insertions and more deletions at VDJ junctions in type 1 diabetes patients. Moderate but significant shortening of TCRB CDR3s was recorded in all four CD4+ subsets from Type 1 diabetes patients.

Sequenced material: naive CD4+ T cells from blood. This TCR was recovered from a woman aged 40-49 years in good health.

CDR3 in amino acids: CASSRGYEQYF. The CDR3 DNA sequence: TGTGCCAGCAGCCGAGGCTACGAGCAGTACTTC. The chain has TRBV4-1 and TRBJ2-7, with no clear D. Per germline, CDR1 MGHRA and CDR2 YSYEKL. The CDR3 extends over 11 amino acids.